Here is one TCR beta chain with its context. This sample stems from a study of technical replicates of blood from several donors. Germline CDR1 reads SNHLY; CDR2 reads FYNNEI. V shed 6 bases and J 8 bases; nucleotides not matched to a gene: 5. CDR3 size: 13 residues. This table comes from immunoSEQ multiplex PCR, and its TCRdb copy is limited to in-frame clones, with some not included. Seen here are about 15,000 clones, around 86% observed once, and the top ten hold under 15%. Sample: PBMCs. This receptor was identified in a human donor in good health. This rearrangement joins TRBV2 to TRBJ2-1, with TRBD1 matching over 9 bases. CDR3 sequence: CASRRQGEDEQFF. In nucleotides, the CDR3 is TGTGCCAGCAGACGACAGGGGGAGGATGAGCAGTTCTTC.